This passage covers 18 T cell receptor beta chains from one sample sequenced in a study of shared clonotypes between healthy human individuals. The repertoire was sequenced with immunoSEQ multiplex PCR; TCRdb's copy has only in-frame clones and lacks some. Counted here are about 2.3 million clones, roughly 93% occurring once; the ten biggest clones make up 0.35% to 0.5%. Sequenced sample: naive CD4+ T cells from PBMCs. Noted subset: CD45RA+ positively selected. The receptors come from a man younger than 35 in good health. Some clones in this sample may be carry-over from other donors' samples.

V gene TRBV5-1 combines with J gene TRBJ1-2; D is possibly TRBD1 (6 bases). Germline CDR1 SGHRS, CDR2 YFSETQ. The V gene lost 4 bases and the J gene lost 3 bases, with 13 bases spanning the gap. This CDR3 comprises 14 residues. CDR3 bases: TGCGCCAGCAGCGGGGGCATTACGGACTATGGCTACACCTTC. Its protein product is CASSGGITDYGYTF.

V gene TRBV9 combines with J gene TRBJ2-7; D call uncertain. CDR1 is SGDLS and CDR2 is YYNGEE in the germline V gene. The CDR3 totals 16 residues. V lost 2 bases and J 4 bases, leaving 19 bases between the germline ends. The CDR3 reads CASSVNPAAYGYEQYF. CDR3 coding DNA: TGTGCCAGCAGCGTCAATCCGGCGGCGTATGGGTACGAGCAGTACTTC.

J is TRBJ2-7 and V is TRBV6-6, with 7 bases fitting TRBD1. Germline-derived CDR1 and CDR2 are MNHNY and SVGAGI (reference sequence). The length of the CDR3 is 14 residues. V gave up 2 bases and J gave up 1 base; unmatched junction bases: 2. The CDR3 DNA sequence: TGTGCCAGCAGTTACGGGACAGAATCCTACGAGCAGTACTTC. Protein sequence: CASSYGTESYEQYF.

The chain is built from TRBV9 and TRBJ1-3, with 8 bases fitting TRBD1. This CDR3 comprises 14 residues. The V and J ends lost 3 bases and 14 bases, in that order; junction bases with no gene match: 13. Looked up from germline, CDR1 is SGDLS and CDR2 is YYNGEE. Written as DNA, the CDR3 is TGTGCCAGCAGCGCCCCCTTCGGACAGGGCTGTGTATATTTT. As protein: CASSAPFGQGCVYF.

This clone was detected only once. The chain combines TRBV7-9 with TRBJ2-1, with 7 bases identical to TRBD2. Germline V CDR1 and CDR2: SEHNR, FQNEAQ (reference sequence). The J segment lost 3 bases and the V segment lost 2 bases, leaving 7 bases of the junction unmatched. The CDR3 sequence is 16 residues long. CDR3 DNA sequence: TGTGCCAGCAGCTTACTGGCTAGCGGACGCTACAATGAGCAGTTCTTC. Amino acids: CASSLLASGRYNEQFF.

This clone was seen only once. V usage is TRBV5-1 and J usage is TRBJ2-2, with 8 nucleotides matching TRBD2. The CDR3 runs 15 residues. Germline V gene lookup returns CDR1 SGHRS and CDR2 YFSETQ. V was clipped by 4 bases and J by 2 bases; unmatched bases: 4. The DNA of the CDR3 is TGCGCCAGCAGCATTAGCGGGACCAACACCGGGGAGCTGTTTTTT. Translation gives CASSISGTNTGELFF.

V and J are TRBV5-5 and TRBJ1-1, with 9 nucleotides matching TRBD1. The V gene's germline CDR1 is SGHKS and CDR2 YYEKEE (reference sequence). Trimming removed 4 bases from V and 2 bases from J; junction bases left unmatched: 3. The CDR3 loop spans 14 amino acids. The CDR3 DNA follows: TGTGCCAGCAGCGTACAGGGGGCTAACACTGAAGCTTTCTTT. Its protein is CASSVQGANTEAFF.

The V and J genes are TRBV19 and TRBJ2-3, with D perhaps being TRBD1 or TRBD2 (5 bases each). This CDR3 has 17 amino acids. CDR1 and CDR2 from the germline V gene are LNHDA and SQIVND (reference sequence). V lost 4 bases, J lost 3 bases, and 20 bases lay in between. The CDR3 sequence is CASSNLPGRPGTDTQYF. The CDR3 nucleotides read TGTGCCAGTAGTAACCTTCCGGGACGTCCAGGGACAGATACGCAGTATTTT.

The chain couples TRBV5-1 to TRBJ2-7; weak D call: TRBD2 (5 bases). CDR1 is SGHRS, CDR2 YFSETQ, per germline. The CDR3 spans 13 residues. V lost 4 bases to trimming and J lost 2 bases, with 10 bases between them. The CDR3 spells CASSPDSTYEQYF. CDR3 coding DNA: TGCGCCAGCAGCCCGGACTCAACCTACGAGCAGTACTTC.

Of note for this clone: Other DNA sequences within the sample encode an identical CDR3. V and J are TRBV19 and TRBJ2-5, with a weak D call TRBD1 (6 bases). In germline, CDR1 is LNHDA, CDR2 SQIVND (reference sequence). Trimming pared 5 bases from V and 2 bases from J, leaving 12 bases between. This CDR3 contains 14 residues. In DNA form, the CDR3 reads TGTGCCAGTAGTCCCCAGGGGACGCAAGAGACCCAGTACTTC. Its translation: CASSPQGTQETQYF.

Note on this clone: Distinct nucleotide sequences in the sample also encode this CDR3. This chain uses TRBV7-2 with TRBJ2-3, with unresolved D. The CDR3 totals 12 residues. The V end was cut by 6 bases, the J end by 2 bases, with 6 bases between. Germline-derived CDR1 and CDR2 are SGHTA and FQGNSA. The CDR3 DNA is TGTGCCAGCAGTCGCACCACAGATACGCAGTATTTT. It encodes CASSRTTDTQYF.

The V gene is TRBV10-3, the J gene TRBJ1-2, with 9 bases aligning to TRBD1. Germline V lookup: CDR1 ENHRY, CDR2 SYGVKD. J gave up 2 bases and V 7 bases, and 5 bases lay outside the gene matches. The CDR3 loop spans 14 amino acids. The CDR3 DNA follows: TGTGCCATCACCCGGACAGGGGCAAACTATGGCTACACCTTC. It codes for CAITRTGANYGYTF.

J is TRBJ2-1 and V is TRBV5-1, with D possibly matching TRBD2 (6 bases). With 2 bases removed from V and 2 bases from J, the gap between germline ends came to 11 bases. The CDR3 is made up of 15 amino acids. CDR1 is SGHRS and CDR2 is YFSETQ in the germline V gene. DNA for the CDR3: TGCGCCAGCAGCTTCGGAGCGGGTGCCTACAATGAGCAGTTCTTC. Translation gives CASSFGAGAYNEQFF.

The rearrangement uses TRBV5-1 and TRBJ2-4; 12 nucleotides match TRBD2. Germline V gene lookup returns CDR1 SGHRS and CDR2 YFSETQ. CDR3 length: 13 residues. Trimming at V came to 5 bases and at J to 7 bases, leaving 1 base not matched to a gene. CDR3 nucleotide sequence: TGCGCCAGCAGAGGGACTAGCGGGAACATTCAGTACTTC. It yields the protein CASRGTSGNIQYF.

The chain has TRBV28 and TRBJ2-5; 11 bases align to TRBD2. Germline CDR1 and CDR2: MDHEN and SYDVKM. The junction had 20 bases not matched to a gene; V was cut back by 3 bases and J by 5 bases. The CDR3 is 20 residues long. The DNA of the CDR3 is TGTGCCAGCAGTTTCCCTCTCGGCGGTAGCGGGAGGGCCTTTGATGAGACCCAGTACTTC. It is translated as CASSFPLGGSGRAFDETQYF.

The CDR3 region is CATQREEKSDTQYF. CDR3 bases: TGTGCCACCCAGCGGGAGGAGAAGTCAGATACGCAGTATTTT. The V and J genes are TRBV11-1 and TRBJ2-3, with TRBD2 matching over 9 bases. V lost 10 bases, J lost 4 bases, and 9 bases stayed unmatched. This CDR3 is 14 amino acids long. CDR1 is SGHAT and CDR2 is FQDESV in the germline V gene (reference sequence).

The rearrangement joins TRBV11-2 to TRBJ1-1; D gene unclear. The germline CDR1 and CDR2 sequences are SGHAT and FQNNGV. The CDR3 sequence is 14 residues long. The V and J ends lost 1 base and 0 bases respectively, with 6 bases between them. In DNA form, the CDR3 reads TGTGCCAGCAGCTTAGCCCGGGTGAACACTGAAGCTTTCTTT. Amino acid sequence: CASSLARVNTEAFF.

The chain uses TRBV7-9 and TRBJ1-3; 11 bases map to TRBD1. Trimming at V came to 4 bases and at J to 4 bases, leaving 3 bases not matched to a gene. The germline CDR1 and CDR2 sequences are SEHNR and FQNEAQ (reference sequence). The CDR3 has 15 residues. CDR3 amino acids: CASSSRDRGGNTIYF. The CDR3, as DNA: TGTGCCAGCAGCTCCCGGGACAGGGGGGGAAACACCATATATTTT.